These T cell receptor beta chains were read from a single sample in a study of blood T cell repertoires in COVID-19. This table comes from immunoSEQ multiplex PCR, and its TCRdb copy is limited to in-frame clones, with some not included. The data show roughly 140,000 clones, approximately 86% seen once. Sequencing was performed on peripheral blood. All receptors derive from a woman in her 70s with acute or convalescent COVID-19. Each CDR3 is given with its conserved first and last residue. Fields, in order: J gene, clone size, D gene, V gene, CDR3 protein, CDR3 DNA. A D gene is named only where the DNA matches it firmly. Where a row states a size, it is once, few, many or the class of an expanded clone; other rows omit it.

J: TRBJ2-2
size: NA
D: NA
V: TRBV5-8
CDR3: CASSQRRTTGSPGELFF
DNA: TGTGCCAGCAGCCAACGACGAACTACGGGGAGCCCCGGGGAGCTGTTTTTT

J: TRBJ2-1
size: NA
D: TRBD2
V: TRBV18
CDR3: CASSPSVGGSGAGLSYNEQFF
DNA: TGTGCCAGCTCACCCTCGGTCGGAGGTAGCGGGGCTGGGCTCTCCTACAATGAGCAGTTCTTC

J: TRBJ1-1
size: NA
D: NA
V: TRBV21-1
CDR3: CASITPTQRGTEAFF
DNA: TGTGCCAGCATTACGCCGACCCAAAGGGGCACTGAAGCTTTCTTT

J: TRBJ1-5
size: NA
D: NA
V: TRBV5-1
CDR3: CASSPEGPNSNQPQHF
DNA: TGCGCCAGCAGCCCGGAGGGACCGAATAGCAATCAGCCCCAGCATTTT

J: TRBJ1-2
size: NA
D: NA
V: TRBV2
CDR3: CASRLGGGGNHGYTF
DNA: TGTGCCAGCAGACTAGGCGGGGGGGGTAACCATGGCTACACCTTC

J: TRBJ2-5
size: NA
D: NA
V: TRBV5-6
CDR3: CASSFLPETGWGTQYF
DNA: TGTGCCAGCAGCTTCCTGCCCGAAACAGGGTGGGGGACCCAGTACTTC

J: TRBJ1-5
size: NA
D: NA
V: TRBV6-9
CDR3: CAGEGHSNQPQHF
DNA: TGTGCCGGGGAGGGTCATAGCAATCAGCCCCAGCATTTT

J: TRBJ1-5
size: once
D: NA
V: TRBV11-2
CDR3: CASSLAGFSNQPQHF
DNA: TGTGCCAGCAGCCTAGCAGGGTTCAGCAATCAGCCCCAGCATTTT

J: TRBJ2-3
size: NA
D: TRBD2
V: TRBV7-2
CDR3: CASSFLSGGRGIDTQYF
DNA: TGTGCCAGCAGCTTCCTTAGCGGGGGGCGAGGTATTGATACGCAGTATTTT

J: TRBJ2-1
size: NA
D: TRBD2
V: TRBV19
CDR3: CASSSGLAGGEMDNEQFF
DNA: TGTGCCAGTAGTTCGGGACTAGCGGGGGGGGAGATGGACAATGAGCAGTTCTTC

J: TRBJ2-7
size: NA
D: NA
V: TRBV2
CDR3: CASRRQISYEQYF
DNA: TGTGCCAGCAGACGACAGATTTCCTACGAGCAGTACTTC

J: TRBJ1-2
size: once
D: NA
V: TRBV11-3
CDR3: CASSLERTPFNYGYTF
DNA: TGTGCCAGCAGCTTAGAAAGGACACCTTTTAACTATGGCTACACCTTC

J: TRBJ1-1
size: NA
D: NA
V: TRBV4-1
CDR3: CASSLTGTEAFF
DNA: TGCGCCAGCAGCCTTACGGGGACTGAAGCTTTCTTT

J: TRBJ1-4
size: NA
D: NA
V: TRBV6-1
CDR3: CASSEAAGAGNEKLFF
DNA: TGTGCCAGCAGTGAAGCGGCAGGGGCAGGAAATGAAAAACTGTTTTTT

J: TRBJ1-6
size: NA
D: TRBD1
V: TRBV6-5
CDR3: CASRPPGQLNSPLHF
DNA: TGTGCCAGCAGACCTCCGGGACAGCTAAATTCACCCCTCCACTTT

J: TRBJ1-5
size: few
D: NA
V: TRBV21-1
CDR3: CASSKVRERNQPQHF
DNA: TGTGCCAGCAGCAAAGTTCGGGAGAGAAATCAGCCCCAGCATTTT

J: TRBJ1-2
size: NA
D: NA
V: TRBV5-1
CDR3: CASSRDSVNYGYTF
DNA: TGCGCCAGCAGTCGGGATTCCGTTAACTATGGCTACACCTTC

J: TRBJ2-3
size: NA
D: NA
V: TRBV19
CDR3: CASSSRRQPSTDTQYF
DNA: TGTGCCAGTAGTTCCCGTAGACAACCCAGCACAGATACGCAGTATTTT

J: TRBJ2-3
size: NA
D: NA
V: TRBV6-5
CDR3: CASSYRASGTDTQYF
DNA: TGTGCCAGCAGTTACCGGGCTAGCGGCACAGATACGCAGTATTTT

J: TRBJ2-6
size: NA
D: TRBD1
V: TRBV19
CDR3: CASSIETGASSGANVLTF
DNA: TGTGCCAGTAGTATAGAGACAGGGGCGAGCTCTGGGGCCAACGTCCTGACTTTC

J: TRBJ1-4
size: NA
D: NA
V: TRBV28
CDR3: CASIGPQINNEKLFF
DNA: TGTGCCAGCATTGGGCCACAGATTAATAATGAAAAACTGTTTTTT

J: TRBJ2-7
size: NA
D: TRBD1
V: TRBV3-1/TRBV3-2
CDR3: CASSHRDRPPYEQYF
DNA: TGTGCCAGCAGCCACCGGGACAGGCCCCCCTACGAGCAGTACTTC

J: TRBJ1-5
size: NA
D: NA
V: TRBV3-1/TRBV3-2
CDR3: CASSQESSQGQPQHF
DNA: TGTGCCAGCAGCCAAGAATCGTCACAGGGTCAGCCCCAGCATTTT

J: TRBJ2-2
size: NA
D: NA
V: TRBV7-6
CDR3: CASSSFLTGTGELFF
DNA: TGTGCCAGCAGCTCATTTCTTACAGGGACCGGGGAGCTGTTTTTT

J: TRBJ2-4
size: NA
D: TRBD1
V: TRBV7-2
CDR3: CASSLDRQGAAKNIQYF
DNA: TGTGCCAGCAGCTTAGACAGACAGGGGGCTGCCAAAAACATTCAGTACTTC

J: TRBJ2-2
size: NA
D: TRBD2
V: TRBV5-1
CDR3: CASSLTRGGTTGELFF
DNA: TGCGCCAGCAGCTTGACCCGCGGGGGAACCACCGGGGAGCTGTTTTTT

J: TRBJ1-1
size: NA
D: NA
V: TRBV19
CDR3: CASRGSRSNTEAFF
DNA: TGTGCCAGTAGGGGCAGCCGTTCGAACACTGAAGCTTTCTTT

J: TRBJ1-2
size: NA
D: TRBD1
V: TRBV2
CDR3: CASRGEWTGANGYTF
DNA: TGTGCCAGCAGAGGGGAGTGGACAGGGGCCAATGGCTACACCTTC

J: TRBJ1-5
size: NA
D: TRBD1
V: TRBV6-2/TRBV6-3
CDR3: CASSDRASNQPQHF
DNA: TGTGCCAGCAGCGACAGGGCTAGCAATCAGCCCCAGCATTTT

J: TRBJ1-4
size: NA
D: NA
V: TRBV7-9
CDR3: CASSLGAGLNEKLFF
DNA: TGTGCCAGCAGCTTAGGGGCAGGGTTGAATGAAAAACTGTTTTTT

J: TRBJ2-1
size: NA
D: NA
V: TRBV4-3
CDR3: CASSQDTGPHQFF
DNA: TGCGCCAGCAGCCAAGATACAGGGCCCCATCAGTTCTTC

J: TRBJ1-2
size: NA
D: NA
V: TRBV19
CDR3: CASSIDLRGVDYGYTF
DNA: TGTGCCAGTAGTATAGATCTGCGGGGAGTGGACTATGGCTACACCTTC

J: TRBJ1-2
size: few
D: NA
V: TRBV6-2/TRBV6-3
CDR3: CASSPRDNYGYTF
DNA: TGTGCCAGCAGTCCCCGGGATAACTATGGCTACACCTTC

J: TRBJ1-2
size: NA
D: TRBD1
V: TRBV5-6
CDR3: CASSLTVGQGPLYGYTF
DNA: TGTGCCAGCAGCTTGACGGTTGGACAGGGCCCCCTTTATGGCTACACCTTC

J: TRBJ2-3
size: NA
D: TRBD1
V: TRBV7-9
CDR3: CASSLADRGLTDTQYF
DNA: TGTGCCAGCAGCTTAGCGGACAGGGGGCTCACAGATACGCAGTATTTT

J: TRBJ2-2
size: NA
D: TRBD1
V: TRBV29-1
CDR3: CSVDRGRRTGELFF
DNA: TGCAGCGTTGACAGGGGGCGAAGGACCGGGGAGCTGTTTTTT

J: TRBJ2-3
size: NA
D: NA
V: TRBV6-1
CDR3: CASSELLVYTDTQYF
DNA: TGTGCCAGCAGTGAATTACTCGTATACACAGATACGCAGTATTTT

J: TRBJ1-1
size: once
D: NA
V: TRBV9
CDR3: CASTWGANTEAFF
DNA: TGTGCCAGCACCTGGGGAGCAAACACTGAAGCTTTCTTT

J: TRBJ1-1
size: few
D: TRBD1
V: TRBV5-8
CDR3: CASSWGQGNTEAFF
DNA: TGTGCCAGCAGCTGGGGACAGGGGAACACTGAAGCTTTCTTT

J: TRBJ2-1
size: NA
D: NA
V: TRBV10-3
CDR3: CAISESTQGYEQFF
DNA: TGTGCCATCAGTGAGTCGACTCAGGGCTATGAGCAGTTCTTC

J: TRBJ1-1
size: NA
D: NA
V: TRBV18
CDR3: CASSLQGQNTEAFF
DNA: TGTGCCAGCTCCCTACAGGGTCAAAACACTGAAGCTTTCTTT

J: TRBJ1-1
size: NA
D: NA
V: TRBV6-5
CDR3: CASSYSWQGSTEAFF
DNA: TGTGCCAGCAGTTACTCCTGGCAGGGTTCAACTGAAGCTTTCTTT

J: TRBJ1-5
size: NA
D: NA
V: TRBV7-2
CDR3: CASSRKAGGEPQHF
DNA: TGTGCCAGCAGCAGAAAGGCCGGGGGAGAGCCCCAGCATTTT

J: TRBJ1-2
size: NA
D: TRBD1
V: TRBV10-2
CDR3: CASSADRAGGYTF
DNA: TGCGCCAGCAGCGCGGACAGGGCGGGAGGCTACACCTTC

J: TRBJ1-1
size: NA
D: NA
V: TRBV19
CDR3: CASSWGLNTEAFF
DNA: TGTGCCAGTAGTTGGGGCCTGAACACTGAAGCTTTCTTT

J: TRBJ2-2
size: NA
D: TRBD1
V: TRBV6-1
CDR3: CASSGDRSWDRGRAGELFF
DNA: TGTGCCAGCAGTGGGGATAGATCGTGGGACAGGGGACGTGCCGGGGAGCTGTTTTTT